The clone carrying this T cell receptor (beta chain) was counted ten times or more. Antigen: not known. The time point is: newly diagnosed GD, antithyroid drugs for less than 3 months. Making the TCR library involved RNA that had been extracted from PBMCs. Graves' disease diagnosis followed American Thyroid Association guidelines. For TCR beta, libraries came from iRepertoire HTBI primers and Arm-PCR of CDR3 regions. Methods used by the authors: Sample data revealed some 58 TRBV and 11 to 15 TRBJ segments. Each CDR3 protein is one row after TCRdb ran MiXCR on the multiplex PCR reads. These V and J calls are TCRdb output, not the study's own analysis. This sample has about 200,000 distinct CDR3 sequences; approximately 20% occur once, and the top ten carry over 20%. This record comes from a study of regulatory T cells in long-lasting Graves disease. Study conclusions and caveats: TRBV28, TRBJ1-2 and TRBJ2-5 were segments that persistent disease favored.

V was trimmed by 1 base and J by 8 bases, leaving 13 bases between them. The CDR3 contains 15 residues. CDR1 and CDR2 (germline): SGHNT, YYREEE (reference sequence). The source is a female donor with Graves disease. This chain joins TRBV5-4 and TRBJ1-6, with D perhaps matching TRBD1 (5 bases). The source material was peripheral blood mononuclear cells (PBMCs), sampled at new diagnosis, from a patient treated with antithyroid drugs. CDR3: CASSLRTSFDSPLHF. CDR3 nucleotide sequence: TGTGCCAGCAGCTTGAGGACAAGCTTTGATTCACCCCTCCACTTT.